This T cell receptor (beta chain) was identified in a study of cytomegalovirus exposure and HLA in healthy donors. This clone was counted a single time. Its antigen is not known. Trimming pared 3 bases from V and 4 bases from J, leaving 19 bases between. Germline CDR1 and CDR2: MNHNS and SASEGT. The CDR3 length is 16 residues. PCR involved 60 Vbeta and 13 Jbeta primers. Libraries were prepared by immunoSEQ multiplex PCR; TCRdb keeps only in-frame clonotypes and omits some of them. The table has 70,000 to 100,000 clones, 80% seen once. General study points: Later analysis identified a missense DCLRE1C variant that was linked to TCR beta V- and J-gene trimming.

The sequencing input was PBMCs. The chain has TRBV6-1 and TRBJ2-7; D may be TRBD2 (6 bases). This receptor was taken from a man between 50 and 59 years old in good health and CMV-seropositive. In nucleotides, the CDR3 is TGTGCCAGCAGTGAGGGAGGATGGGTGCTATGGTACGAGCAGTACTTC. Translated, it gives CASSEGGWVLWYEQYF.